A single sample is the source of the 9 T cell receptor beta chains below, sequenced in a study of blood T cell repertoires in COVID-19. Repertoires were generated with immunoSEQ multiplex PCR, while TCRdb's copy carries only in-frame clones and drops some. The sample consists of 95,000 to 110,000 clones, 65% to 80% of them appearing once. The specimen was peripheral blood. These receptors came from an older man with acute or convalescent COVID-19.

This rearrangement joins TRBV19 to TRBJ1-5; weak D call: TRBD1 (6 bases). V lost 6 bases to trimming and J lost 6 bases, with 9 bases between them. The CDR3 is 12 residues long. The germline CDR1 and CDR2 sequences are LNHDA and SQIVND (reference sequence). CDR3 loop: CASSLQGQPQHF. The CDR3 DNA reads as TGTGCCAGTAGCCTACAGGGTCAGCCCCAGCATTTT. The full variable domain, completed using reference TRBV19 and TRBJ1-5, is DGGITQSPKYLFRKEGQNVTLSCEQNLNHDAMYWYRQDPGQGLRLIYYSQIVNDFQKGDIAEGYSVSREKKESFPLTVTSAQKNPTAFYLCASSLQGQPQHFGDGTRLSIL.

The chain has TRBV27 and TRBJ2-1; D perhaps matches TRBD1 (5 bases). Germline lookup yields CDR1 MNHEY and CDR2 SMNVEV (reference sequence). V lost 2 bases and J 9 bases, leaving 14 bases between the germline ends. The CDR3 covers 14 residues. This chain's CDR3 is CASSLPGRVAEQFF. CDR3 DNA: TGTGCCAGCAGTTTACCGGGCAGGGTGGCTGAGCAGTTCTTC.

Note on this clone: Other nucleotide sequences in the sample specify the same CDR3. V and J are TRBV18 and TRBJ2-3; D uncertain. In germline, CDR1 is KGHSH, CDR2 LQKENI. The CDR3 spans 14 residues. The V gene lost 1 base and the J gene lost 2 bases, with 7 bases spanning the gap. DNA for the CDR3: TGTGCCAGCTCACCACTACGGTCCACAGATACGCAGTATTTT. Amino acid sequence: CASSPLRSTDTQYF.

This clone was picked up a small number of times. The CDR3 here is CASSQVPWEASGGSDEQFF. The CDR3 nucleotides read TGTGCCAGCAGCCAAGTCCCCTGGGAGGCTAGCGGGGGGTCTGATGAGCAGTTCTTC. The genes are TRBV3-1 (or the pseudogene TRBV3-2) and TRBJ2-1, with 11 bases that match TRBD2. Germline V CDR1 and CDR2: LGHDT, YNNKEL (reference sequence). The CDR3 spans 19 residues. The J segment lost 8 bases and the V segment lost 1 base, leaving 16 bases of the junction unmatched.

The chain links TRBV23-1 to TRBJ1-1; D uncertain. TRBV23-1 is flagged as an ORF with uncertain function. V lost 4 bases, J lost 1 base, and 16 bases lay in between. The CDR3 has 16 amino acids. Written as DNA, the CDR3 is TGCGCCAGCAGTCGTGGACTGCCAGAGGCGAACACTGAAGCTTTCTTT. Encoded protein: CASSRGLPEANTEAFF.

The chain has TRBV4-3 and TRBJ2-1, with 8 nucleotides matching TRBD1. From germline, CDR1 is LGHNA and CDR2 YSLEER. The CDR3 has 15 residues. V lost 4 bases to trimming and J lost 4 bases; unmatched junction nucleotides: 6. The CDR3 is CASSLGTGVYNEQFF. The CDR3 bases are TGCGCCAGCAGCCTAGGGACAGGAGTTTACAATGAGCAGTTCTTC.

The V gene is TRBV6-5, the J gene TRBJ2-1, with D possibly being TRBD1 (5 bases). Germline values: CDR1 MNHEY, CDR2 SVGAGI. V was clipped by 5 bases and J by 2 bases, with 13 bases between them. CDR3 length: 15 amino acids. The DNA of the CDR3 is TGTGCCAGCAGTAGCCAGGGTGGCCCCTACAATGAGCAGTTCTTC. This encodes CASSSQGGPYNEQFF.

This sequence joins TRBV7-2 and TRBJ2-2; 8 bases match TRBD2. V was pared by 8 bases and J by 5 bases, with 13 bases of the junction left unmatched. Germline V gene sequence: CDR1 SGHTA, CDR2 FQGNSA. The CDR3 runs to 16 residues. Written as DNA, the CDR3 is TGTGCCAGCTCTCCTATAGCGGGGTCGGCGACCGGGGAGCTGTTTTTT. It specifies CASSPIAGSATGELFF. Filled out from reference TRBV7-2 and TRBJ2-2, the complete variable domain reads GAGVSQSPSNKVTEKGKDVELRCDPISGHTALYWYRQSLGQGLEFLIYFQGNSAPDKSGLPSDRFSAERTGGSVSTLTIQRTQQEDSAVYLCASSPIAGSATGELFFGEGSRLTVL.

The chain is built from TRBV6-5 and TRBJ2-3, with TRBD2 matching over 7 bases. V lost 0 bases, J lost 4 bases, and 4 bases stayed unmatched. The CDR3 has 15 amino acids. CDR1 MNHEY and CDR2 SVGAGI come from the germline V gene. The CDR3 loop reads CASSYSAGSPDTQYF. The DNA for the CDR3 is TGTGCCAGCAGTTACTCAGCGGGGAGCCCAGATACGCAGTATTTT.